These T cell receptor beta chains were read from a single sample in a study of blood T cell repertoires in COVID-19. Sequencing used immunoSEQ multiplex PCR; TCRdb keeps in-frame clones, though not all of them. Here the sample spans more than 85,000 clones, around 78% being singletons. Material for sequencing was peripheral blood. These receptor sequences come from a woman aged 60-70 years with acute or convalescent COVID-19. Both conserved end residues are part of each CDR3. D genes are given only for firm matches. Not every row has a clone size; where given, it reads once, few, many or a size class.

D: TRBD2; V: TRBV7-2; J: TRBJ2-7; size: .; DNA: TGTGCCAGCATCATTCTAGCGGGAGAACCCTACGAGCAGTGCTTC; CDR3: CASIILAGEPYEQCF
D: .; V: TRBV7-2; J: TRBJ2-1; size: once; DNA: TGTGCCAGCAGCTTAAGCCGGTATGCCTCCTACAATGAGCAGTTCTTC; CDR3: CASSLSRYASYNEQFF
D: .; V: TRBV5-5; J: TRBJ1-5; size: .; DNA: TGTGCCAGCAGCTTGCGGGGGGGGGATCAGCCCCAGCATTTT; CDR3: CASSLRGGDQPQHF
D: .; V: TRBV24-1; J: TRBJ2-5; size: .; DNA: TGTGCCACCAACAGGGGCGGGGAAGAGACCCAGTACTTC; CDR3: CATNRGGEETQYF
D: TRBD1; V: TRBV6-5; J: TRBJ1-4; size: .; DNA: TGTGCCAGCAGTCGTGGGACAGGAGTCGAAGAAAAACTGTTTTTT; CDR3: CASSRGTGVEEKLFF
D: TRBD1; V: TRBV20-1; J: TRBJ1-1; size: .; DNA: TGCAGTGCTAGAAACCAGGGGGCGGCTTTCTTT; CDR3: CSARNQGAAFF
D: .; V: TRBV16; J: TRBJ2-7; size: .; DNA: TGTGCCAGCAGCCAATACACAGGATATCCTATCGAGCAGTACTTC; CDR3: CASSQYTGYPIEQYF
D: .; V: TRBV28; J: TRBJ1-1; size: few; DNA: TGTGCCAGCAGTACGGTCCAGGCGATGAACACTGAAGCTTTCTTT; CDR3: CASSTVQAMNTEAFF
D: .; V: TRBV21-1; J: TRBJ1-1; size: few; DNA: TGTGCCAGCAGCAACTTAACAGGGGGCGATAGGTCTGAAGCTTTCTTT; CDR3: CASSNLTGGDRSEAFF
D: .; V: TRBV24-1; J: TRBJ1-2; size: once; DNA: TGTGCCACCAGTGATCCGGTCCTCAACTATGGCTACACCTTC; CDR3: CATSDPVLNYGYTF
D: TRBD1; V: TRBV27; J: TRBJ1-1; size: .; DNA: TGTGCCAGCATTGACAGGGCGGCGAACACTGAAGCTTTCTTT; CDR3: CASIDRAANTEAFF
D: TRBD1; V: TRBV4-2; J: TRBJ1-6; size: .; DNA: TGTGCCAGCAGCCAACTGGACAGGGGGGGATCACCCCTCCACTTT; CDR3: CASSQLDRGGSPLHF
D: .; V: TRBV28; J: TRBJ1-5; size: .; DNA: TGTGCCAGCAGGGCCGCCGATGAGCCCCAGCATTTT; CDR3: CASRAADEPQHF
D: TRBD1; V: TRBV19; J: TRBJ1-1; size: few; DNA: TGTGCCAGTAGTAGCTGGGCAGGGGGAGAGGGCACTGAAGCTTTCTTT; CDR3: CASSSWAGGEGTEAFF
D: .; V: TRBV2; J: TRBJ1-6; size: .; DNA: TGTGCCAGCAGTGTCGGAGGGTCACCCCTCCACTTT; CDR3: CASSVGGSPLHF
D: .; V: TRBV14; J: TRBJ1-1; size: .; DNA: TGTGCCAGCAGCCTTAACATGAACACTGAAGCTTTCTTT; CDR3: CASSLNMNTEAFF
D: TRBD1; V: TRBV5-6; J: TRBJ1-5; size: .; DNA: TGTGCCAGCAGCTTGGATCGGACAGGGGGGCCCCAGCATTTT; CDR3: CASSLDRTGGPQHF
D: TRBD1; V: TRBV29-1; J: TRBJ1-5; size: .; DNA: TGCAGCGTCCAAGGACAGGGGGGCAATCAGCCCCAGCATTTT; CDR3: CSVQGQGGNQPQHF
D: TRBD1; V: TRBV6-1; J: TRBJ1-5; size: .; DNA: TGTGCCAGCAGTGAAGCGGGACAGGGTTTCAATCAGCCCCAGCATTTT; CDR3: CASSEAGQGFNQPQHF
D: .; V: TRBV2; J: TRBJ2-6; size: .; DNA: TGTGCCAGCAACCCAGGGTATGAAGTTACTGGGGCCAACGTCCTGACTTTC; CDR3: CASNPGYEVTGANVLTF
D: .; V: TRBV3-1/TRBV3-2; J: TRBJ1-2; size: .; DNA: TGTGCCAGCAGCCAAGTGCAGGCGAGTGACGGCTACACCTTC; CDR3: CASSQVQASDGYTF
D: .; V: TRBV27; J: TRBJ1-5; size: .; DNA: TGTGCCAGCAGTACGAACAGGGTCAATCAGCCCCAGCATTTT; CDR3: CASSTNRVNQPQHF
D: TRBD2; V: TRBV5-4; J: TRBJ2-3; size: .; DNA: TGTGCCAGCAGCACTAATAGCGGGAGGGGCACAGATACGCAGTATTTT; CDR3: CASSTNSGRGTDTQYF
D: TRBD2; V: TRBV10-1; J: TRBJ2-2; size: .; DNA: TGCGCCAGCAGGAGCGGGGTAGAGAACACCGGGGAGCTGTTTTTT; CDR3: CASRSGVENTGELFF
D: .; V: TRBV28; J: TRBJ2-7; size: .; DNA: TGTGCCAGCAGTTTGGTAGGGGTTCCCTACGAGCAGTACTTC; CDR3: CASSLVGVPYEQYF
D: .; V: TRBV6-5; J: TRBJ1-1; size: many; DNA: TGTGCCAGCAGCGCCCGGATTGGGGAGACTGAAGCTTTCTTT; CDR3: CASSARIGETEAFF
D: TRBD2; V: TRBV6-5; J: TRBJ2-5; size: once; DNA: TGTGCCAGCAGTTACGCGTCTAGCGGGGGGCAAGAGACCCAGTACTTC; CDR3: CASSYASSGGQETQYF
D: TRBD2; V: TRBV27; J: TRBJ2-3; size: .; DNA: TGTGCCAGCAGTTTAGAGGCCTTAGCGGGACCCATTGATACGCAGTATTTT; CDR3: CASSLEALAGPIDTQYF
D: .; V: TRBV15; J: TRBJ1-2; size: .; DNA: TGTGCCACCAGTCCCTCGCGGAGTCTCTATGGCTACACCTTC; CDR3: CATSPSRSLYGYTF
D: .; V: TRBV6-5; J: TRBJ1-2; size: few; DNA: TGTGCCAGCAGGCGAACCCAGGGTGGGGTCTATGGCTACACCTTC; CDR3: CASRRTQGGVYGYTF
D: .; V: TRBV7-9; J: TRBJ1-6; size: .; DNA: TGTGCCAGCAGCTTAATGGGAGGCAGGAGAGATAATTCACCCCTCCACTTT; CDR3: CASSLMGGRRDNSPLHF
D: TRBD1; V: TRBV27; J: TRBJ1-2; size: .; DNA: TGTGCCAGCAGTAGATCAGGACAGGGGGCCTTTTCTGGCTACACCTTC; CDR3: CASSRSGQGAFSGYTF
D: TRBD2; V: TRBV4-3; J: TRBJ2-2; size: .; DNA: TGCGCCAGCAGCCAATTTCCCGTAGCGGGAGGGCCAGGCGGGGAGCTGTTTTTT; CDR3: CASSQFPVAGGPGGELFF
D: TRBD1; V: TRBV27; J: TRBJ2-6; size: .; DNA: TGTGCCAGCAGTTTGACAGGGGTAGGGGCCAACGTCCTGACTTTC; CDR3: CASSLTGVGANVLTF
D: .; V: TRBV2; J: TRBJ2-7; size: .; DNA: TGTGCCAGCGGGGCGATTAGTGGGAAGGAGCAGTACTTC; CDR3: CASGAISGKEQYF
D: TRBD2; V: TRBV5-6; J: TRBJ2-3; size: .; DNA: TGTGCCAGCAGCTGGGGAGGAAGACTAGCGGGAGTGACAGATACGCAGTATTTT; CDR3: CASSWGGRLAGVTDTQYF
D: TRBD1; V: TRBV7-6; J: TRBJ2-5; size: .; DNA: TGTGCCAGCAGCTGGGGACAGCGGCTCCAAGAGACCCAGTACTTC; CDR3: CASSWGQRLQETQYF
D: .; V: TRBV24-1; J: TRBJ1-2; size: .; DNA: TGTGCCACCAGTACCCCAGGGGCCGGCTACACCTTC; CDR3: CATSTPGAGYTF
D: .; V: TRBV28; J: TRBJ2-5; size: .; DNA: TGTGCCAGTGGGGACCCTACGGGACACCCCCCGGGGGAGACCCAGTACTTC; CDR3: CASGDPTGHPPGETQYF
D: .; V: TRBV4-3; J: TRBJ2-7; size: once; DNA: TGCGCCAGCAGCCAAGATTTTCCAGGGCCTACCTACGAGCAGTACTTC; CDR3: CASSQDFPGPTYEQYF
D: TRBD2; V: TRBV20-1; J: TRBJ2-1; size: .; DNA: TGCAGTGCCCCCCGGACTAGTGAGCAGTTCTTC; CDR3: CSAPRTSEQFF
D: .; V: TRBV7-9; J: TRBJ2-2; size: .; DNA: TGTGCCAGCAGCTTACAACAGATGACCGGGGAGCTGTTTTTT; CDR3: CASSLQQMTGELFF
D: .; V: TRBV27; J: TRBJ1-6; size: .; DNA: TGTGCCAGCAGACCGGGACTGGCCAATTCACCCCTCCACTTT; CDR3: CASRPGLANSPLHF
D: TRBD2; V: TRBV7-3; J: TRBJ2-3; size: .; DNA: TGTGCCAGCAGCCCACTAGCGTCGGGGGCAGATACGCAGTATTTT; CDR3: CASSPLASGADTQYF
D: TRBD1; V: TRBV28; J: TRBJ2-7; size: .; DNA: TGTGCCAGCAGTTCGTCCCCGGGACAGAGCTACGAGCAGTACTTC; CDR3: CASSSSPGQSYEQYF
D: .; V: TRBV19; J: TRBJ1-2; size: .; DNA: TGTGCCAGTTCCGACAGAAGCTATGGCTACACCTTC; CDR3: CASSDRSYGYTF
D: .; V: TRBV18; J: TRBJ1-1; size: .; DNA: TGTGCCAGCTCACCCCTCCTGGGGGGAGATGAAGCTTTCTTT; CDR3: CASSPLLGGDEAFF
D: .; V: TRBV19; J: TRBJ2-7; size: .; DNA: TGTGCCAGTAGTATCCTCGCGGATAGCTCCTACGAGCAGTACTTC; CDR3: CASSILADSSYEQYF
D: .; V: TRBV30; J: TRBJ2-1; size: once; DNA: TGTGCCTGGTTGGGCCGACGAGATGAGCAGTTCTTC; CDR3: CAWLGRRDEQFF
D: .; V: TRBV6-2/TRBV6-3; J: TRBJ1-6; size: .; DNA: TGTGCCAGCAGTTACTCAACGGGAAATTCACCCCTCCACTTT; CDR3: CASSYSTGNSPLHF
D: .; V: TRBV9; J: TRBJ2-7; size: .; DNA: TGTGCCAGCAGCGCCGGGAGTCCGGGATACGAGCAGTACTTC; CDR3: CASSAGSPGYEQYF
D: .; V: TRBV18; J: TRBJ2-5; size: .; DNA: TGTGCCAGCTCACAAGGCGCAGGAGAGACCCAGTACTTC; CDR3: CASSQGAGETQYF